One T cell receptor (beta chain) is described in this entry. Antigen unknown. The CDR3 end falls 3 residues outside the read, so it is completed with the germline J gene. Cervical HPV DNA detected by MY09/MY11 PCR, typed by dot-blot. The data were taken from a study of T cells in women clearing cervical HPV infection. Assay used: immunoSEQ multiplex PCR; TCRdb lists only in-frame clones, some missing. The repertoire shows approximately 34,000 clones; the top ten hold roughly 6.8%. With 8 bases removed from V and 0 bases from J, the gap between germline ends came to 13 bases. The CDR3 is 13 amino acids. The germline gives CDR1 GTSNPN, CDR2 SVGIG (reference sequence). Study-level findings and limits: A classifier using richness and V gene abundances reached an AUC of around 0.83. Repertoire richness, not evenness, was significantly elevated in CIN3+ cases versus controls. Cases carried less TRBV6-7 than controls: approximately 0.1% versus 0.16%.

The V and J genes are TRBV30 and TRBJ1-2; D gene unclear. The source of this sequence is a woman aged 18 to 75 with a cervical HPV16 infection that either progressed to CIN3+ or cleared (not recorded which). The source material was blood buffy coat. The part of the CDR3 DNA that was read is TGTGCCGGACTCCGACACGCTAACTATGGC. Translating it yields CAGLRHANYG. In full, the CDR3 is CAGLRHANYGYTF.